Listed below are T cell receptor beta chains from one sample, sequenced in a study of shared clonotypes between healthy human individuals. Here immunoSEQ multiplex PCR was the method, and the copy in TCRdb shows in-frame clones only, minus some. The sample holds about 2 million clones, over 85% seen once. The sequenced sample was naive CD8+ T cells sorted from blood. The receptors stem from a man younger than 35 in good health. Each CDR3 is given with its conserved first and last residue. A D gene is named only where the DNA matches it firmly. The size entry is marked missing in some rows and otherwise reads once, few, many or a size class.

v_gene,d_gene,abundance,j_gene,CDR3aa,CDR3nt
TRBV4-1,-,-,TRBJ2-7,CASSQYLTSPNEQYF,TGCGCCAGCAGCCAATATCTGACCTCCCCAAACGAGCAGTACTTC
TRBV6-6,-,-,TRBJ1-2,CLVGGLVYGYTF,TGTCTCGTGGGGGGGCTTGTCTATGGCTACACCTTC
TRBV27,TRBD2,-,TRBJ2-1,CASRTGGSYNEQFF,TGTGCCTCACGGACGGGAGGGTCTTACAATGAGCAGTTCTTC
TRBV11-3,-,-,TRBJ2-1,CASSNGGGYNEQFF,TGTGCCAGCAGCAACGGAGGGGGATACAATGAGCAGTTCTTC
TRBV28,TRBD1,-,TRBJ1-4,CASSRTGEATNEKLFF,TGTGCCAGCAGTCGGACAGGCGAAGCAACTAATGAAAAACTGTTTTTT
TRBV6-5,-,-,TRBJ2-7,CASSYGPSEVAYEQYF,TGTGCCAGCAGTTACGGGCCGTCGGAGGTGGCTTACGAGCAGTACTTC
TRBV6-5,-,-,TRBJ1-1,CASSYAEGTNEAFF,TGTGCCAGCAGTTACGCGGAGGGTACAAATGAAGCTTTCTTT
TRBV4-1,-,-,TRBJ2-7,CASSHLGSGHEQYF,TGCGCCAGCAGCCACTTGGGAAGCGGTCACGAGCAGTACTTC
TRBV30,-,few,TRBJ1-1,CAWSSGNTEAFF,TGTGCCTGGAGTTCCGGGAACACTGAAGCTTTCTTT
TRBV11-2,-,-,TRBJ1-1,CASSSIEAGTEAFF,TGTGCCAGCAGCTCCATCGAGGCGGGCACTGAAGCTTTCTTT
TRBV28,-,-,TRBJ1-4,CASSQNEMAGEKLFF,TGTGCCAGCAGCCAAAATGAGATGGCGGGCGAAAAACTGTTTTTT
TRBV11-2,-,-,TRBJ2-7,CASSLIGGEQYF,TGTGCCAGCAGCCTTATCGGTGGCGAGCAGTACTTC
TRBV28,TRBD1,-,TRBJ1-3,CASSPTGAGNTIYF,TGTGCCAGCAGCCCGACAGGGGCTGGAAACACCATATATTTT
TRBV7-9,-,few,TRBJ1-6,CASSLGDSPLHF,TGTGCCAGCAGCTTAGGAGATTCACCCCTCCACTTT
TRBV20-1,-,-,TRBJ2-7,CSARDGNEQYF,TGCAGTGCTAGAGATGGAAACGAGCAGTACTTC
TRBV28,-,-,TRBJ1-5,CASSLSGVRDQPQHF,TGTGCCAGCAGTTTGTCAGGGGTTAGGGATCAGCCCCAGCATTTT
TRBV6-5,-,-,TRBJ1-4,CASSLTVGEKLFF,TGTGCCAGCAGTCTGACAGTGGGTGAAAAACTGTTTTTT
TRBV9,-,-,TRBJ2-1,CASSEGGNEQFF,TGTGCCAGCAGCGAAGGCGGCAATGAGCAGTTCTTC
TRBV6-5,-,-,TRBJ2-7,CASSYSENYEQYF,TGTGCCAGCAGTTACTCAGAGAACTACGAGCAGTACTTC
TRBV2,TRBD2,-,TRBJ2-7,CASSAISGGDEQYF,TGTGCCAGCAGTGCCATTAGCGGGGGAGACGAGCAGTACTTC
TRBV4-3,-,-,TRBJ1-3,CASSQDRGLPGNTIYF,TGCGCCAGCAGCCAAGATCGTGGACTACCTGGAAACACCATATATTTT
TRBV6-6,-,-,TRBJ2-1,CASSSLSTRNEQFF,TGTGCCAGCAGTTCCCTTAGTACGCGGAATGAGCAGTTCTTC
TRBV5-1,-,-,TRBJ2-3,CASSLVGGVGDTQYF,TGCGCCAGCAGCTTGGTTGGGGGTGTTGGAGATACGCAGTATTTT
TRBV13,-,once,TRBJ1-2,CASSSYLGYGYTF,TGTGCCAGCAGCTCTTATTTAGGTTATGGCTACACCTTC
TRBV7-2,TRBD1,-,TRBJ2-7,CASSYRGSSYEQYF,TGTGCCAGCAGCTACAGGGGAAGCTCCTACGAGCAGTACTTC
TRBV29-1,-,once,TRBJ2-3,CSVVSLTPVDTQYF,TGCAGCGTTGTGTCCTTAACCCCGGTCGATACGCAGTATTTT
TRBV7-9,-,-,TRBJ2-5,CASSYWGEETQYF,TGTGCCAGCAGCTATTGGGGGGAAGAGACCCAGTACTTC
TRBV6-6,-,once,TRBJ1-1,CASRGPVSEAFF,TGTGCCAGCAGGGGACCAGTGAGTGAAGCTTTCTTT
TRBV2,TRBD1,-,TRBJ2-7,CASSEDRGIYEQYF,TGTGCCAGCAGTGAGGACAGGGGGATCTACGAGCAGTACTTC
TRBV27,TRBD1,-,TRBJ2-7,CASSAGDRVYEQYF,TGTGCCAGCAGTGCCGGGGACAGGGTTTACGAGCAGTACTTC
TRBV25-1,-,once,TRBJ2-5,CASSVKGSGETQYF,TGTGCCAGCAGTGTTAAGGGTTCCGGAGAGACCCAGTACTTC